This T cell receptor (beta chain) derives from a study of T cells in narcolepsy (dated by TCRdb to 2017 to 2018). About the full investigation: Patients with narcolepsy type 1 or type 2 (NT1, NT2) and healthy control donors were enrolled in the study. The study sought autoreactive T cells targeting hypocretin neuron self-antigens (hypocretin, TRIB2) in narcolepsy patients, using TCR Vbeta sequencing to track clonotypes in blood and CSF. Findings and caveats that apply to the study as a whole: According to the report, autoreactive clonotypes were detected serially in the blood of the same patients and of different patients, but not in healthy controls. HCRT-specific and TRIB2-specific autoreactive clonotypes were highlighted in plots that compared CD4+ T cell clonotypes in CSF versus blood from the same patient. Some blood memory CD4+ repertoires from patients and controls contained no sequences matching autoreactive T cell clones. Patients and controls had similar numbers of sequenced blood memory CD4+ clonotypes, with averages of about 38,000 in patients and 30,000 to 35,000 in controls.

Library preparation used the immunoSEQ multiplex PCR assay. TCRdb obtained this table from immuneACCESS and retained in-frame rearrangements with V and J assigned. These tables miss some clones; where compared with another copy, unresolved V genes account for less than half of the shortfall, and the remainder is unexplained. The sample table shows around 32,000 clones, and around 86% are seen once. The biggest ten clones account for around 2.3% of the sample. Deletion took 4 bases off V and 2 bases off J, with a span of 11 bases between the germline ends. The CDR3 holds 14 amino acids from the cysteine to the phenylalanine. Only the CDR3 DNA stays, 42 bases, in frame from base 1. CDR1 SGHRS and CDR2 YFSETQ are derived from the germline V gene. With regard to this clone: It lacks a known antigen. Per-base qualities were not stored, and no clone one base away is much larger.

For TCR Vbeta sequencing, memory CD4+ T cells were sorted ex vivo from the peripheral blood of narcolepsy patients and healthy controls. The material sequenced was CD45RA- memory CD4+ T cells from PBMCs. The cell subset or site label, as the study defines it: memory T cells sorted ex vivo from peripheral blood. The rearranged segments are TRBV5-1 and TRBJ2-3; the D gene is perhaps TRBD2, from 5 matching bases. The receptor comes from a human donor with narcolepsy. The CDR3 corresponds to CASSQHRDTDTQYF. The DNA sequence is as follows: TGCGCCAGCAGCCAACACCGGGACACAGATACGCAGTATTTT.